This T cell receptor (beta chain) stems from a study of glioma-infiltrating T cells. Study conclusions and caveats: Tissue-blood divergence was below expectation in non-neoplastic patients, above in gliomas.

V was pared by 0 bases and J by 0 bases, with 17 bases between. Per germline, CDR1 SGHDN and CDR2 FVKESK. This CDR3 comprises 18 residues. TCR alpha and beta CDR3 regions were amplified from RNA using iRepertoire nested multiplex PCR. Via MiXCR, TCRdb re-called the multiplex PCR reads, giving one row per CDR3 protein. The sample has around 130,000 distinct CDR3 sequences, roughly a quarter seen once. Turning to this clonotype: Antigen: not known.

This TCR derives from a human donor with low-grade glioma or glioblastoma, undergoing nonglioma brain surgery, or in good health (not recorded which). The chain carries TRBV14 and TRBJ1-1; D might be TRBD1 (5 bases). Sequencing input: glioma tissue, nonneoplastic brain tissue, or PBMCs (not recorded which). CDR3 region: CASSQDRGTFIVNTEAFF. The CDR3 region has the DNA TGTGCCAGCAGCCAAGATCGGGGGACTTTCATAGTGAACACTGAAGCTTTCTTT.